This is a list of T cell receptor beta chains from one sample in a study of T cells after yellow fever vaccination. TCRdb recomputed calls from the 5' RACE reads with MiXCR, one row per CDR3 protein. The sample shows 350,000 to 450,000 distinct CDR3 sequences, 15% to 20% of them seen only once. Sample: PBMCs, taken before the yellow fever booster vaccination. These receptor sequences come from a man younger than 30 who received the YFV17D yellow fever vaccine. Both conserved end residues are part of each CDR3. The D gene is left open where the match is weak. Clone size is stated in some rows and not others, as once, few, many or a class when expanded.

d_gene	abundance	v_gene	j_gene	CDR3aa	CDR3nt
.	.	TRBV6-1	TRBJ1-1	CASSALPLRGNTEAFF	TGTGCCAGCAGTGCCCTCCCCCTACGGGGGAACACTGAAGCCTTCTTT
TRBD1	.	TRBV5-6	TRBJ1-5	CASSSRDRGRWNQPQHF	TGTGCCAGCAGCTCCCGGGACAGGGGGCGATGGAACCAGCCCCAGCATTTT
.	few	TRBV2	TRBJ2-1	CASSGQDFPSYNEQFF	TGTGCCAGCAGTGGTCAGGACTTCCCTTCCTACAATGAGCAGTTCTTC
.	.	TRBV5-5	TRBJ2-1	CASSSGSGYNEQFF	TGTGCCAGCAGCTCTGGTAGCGGCTACAATGAGCAGTTCTTC
TRBD1	.	TRBV5-4	TRBJ2-2	CASSLSGTGAQGELFF	TGTGCCAGCAGCTTGAGTGGGACAGGGGCTCAGGGGGAGCTGTTTTTT
TRBD2	.	TRBV4-2	TRBJ2-1	CASSQASGGFVDEQFF	TGTGCCAGCAGCCAAGCCAGCGGGGGATTTGTTGATGAGCAGTTCTTC
.	many	TRBV20-1	TRBJ1-6	CSADEWSSPLHF	TGCAGTGCGGACGAATGGAGTTCACCCCTCCACTTT
.	once	TRBV12-3/TRBV12-4	TRBJ2-1	CASSFSGLQNEQFF	TGTGCCAGCAGTTTTAGCGGACTACAGAATGAGCAGTTCTTC
.	few	TRBV4-3	TRBJ2-5	CASSPTNGGETQYF	TGCGCCAGCAGCCCGACTAACGGAGGGGAGACCCAGTACTTC
TRBD1	few	TRBV12-3/TRBV12-4	TRBJ2-5	CASNPQGAGETQYF	TGTGCCAGCAATCCCCAGGGGGCGGGGGAGACCCAGTACTTC
.	.	TRBV2	TRBJ2-1	CASNEPSRTYPYNEQFF	TGTGCCAGCAATGAACCATCAAGGACGTACCCCTACAATGAGCAGTTCTTC
TRBD1	few	TRBV6-5	TRBJ2-1	CASSYAPGQGKDEQFF	TGTGCCAGCAGTTACGCCCCGGGACAGGGTAAGGATGAGCAGTTCTTC
TRBD2	few	TRBV7-8	TRBJ2-7	CASSATLGGLARDYEQYF	TGTGCCAGCAGCGCGACGTTAGGGGGACTAGCGAGAGACTACGAGCAGTACTTC
TRBD2	many	TRBV28	TRBJ2-3	CASSPTGGGPATDTQYF	TGTGCCAGCAGTCCCACGGGGGGGGGTCCCGCAACTGATACGCAGTATTTT
TRBD1	.	TRBV9	TRBJ1-2	CASSAHRTGTYGYTF	TGTGCCAGCAGCGCCCACCGGACAGGTACCTATGGCTACACCTTC
TRBD1	.	TRBV5-5	TRBJ1-2	CASSLADRAGYGYTF	TGTGCCAGCAGCTTGGCGGACAGGGCGGGGTATGGCTACACCTTC
.	few	TRBV29-1	TRBJ2-2	CSVGDFSNTGELFF	TGCAGCGTAGGGGACTTTTCGAACACCGGGGAGCTGTTTTTT
TRBD1	.	TRBV12-3/TRBV12-4	TRBJ2-1	CASSSRTGGNEQFF	TGTGCCAGCAGCTCCCGGACAGGGGGCAATGAGCAGTTCTTC
.	few	TRBV20-1	TRBJ2-7	CSARAASSYEQYF	TGCAGTGCGCGGGCTGCTAGCTCCTACGAGCAGTACTTC
TRBD1	few	TRBV7-6	TRBJ2-2	CASSLVWDRNTGELFF	TGTGCCAGCAGCTTAGTTTGGGACAGGAACACCGGGGAGCTGTTTTTT
TRBD1	few	TRBV7-6	TRBJ2-3	CASSSIQGATDTQYF	TGTGCCAGCAGTTCTATACAGGGGGCTACAGATACGCAGTATTTT
.	once	TRBV5-1	TRBJ2-6	CASSLVYLAGTSGANVLTF	TGCGCCAGCAGCTTGGTCTACCTGGCAGGCACCTCTGGGGCCAACGTCCTGACTTTC
.	.	TRBV24-1	TRBJ1-2	CATSDNYGYTF	TGTGCCACCAGTGACAACTATGGCTACACCTTC
TRBD2	few	TRBV4-1	TRBJ2-3	CASSQEGGDRRNTDTQYF	TGCGCCAGCAGCCAAGAGGGAGGGGACCGGCGAAATACAGATACGCAGTATTTT
.	.	TRBV7-2	TRBJ1-1	CASSLVGEAEAFF	TGTGCCAGCAGCTTAGTAGGGGAGGCTGAAGCTTTCTTT
.	.	TRBV4-3	TRBJ2-7	CASSQGVAFYEQYF	TGCGCCAGCAGCCAAGGGGTAGCGTTCTACGAGCAGTACTTC
.	once	TRBV3-1	TRBJ2-7	CASSLSWYEQYF	TGTGCCAGCAGCCTGTCGTGGTACGAGCAGTACTTC
.	few	TRBV11-2	TRBJ2-5	CASSLDHYGTSYQETQYF	TGTGCCAGCAGCTTAGATCATTACGGGACCTCGTACCAAGAGACCCAGTACTTC
.	few	TRBV4-3	TRBJ2-1	CASSQLLGPLGDEQFF	TGCGCCAGCAGCCAGCTCCTCGGGCCCCTAGGCGATGAGCAGTTCTTC
.	.	TRBV20-1	TRBJ2-5	CSARAGGEETQYF	TGCAGTGCTAGAGCAGGGGGGGAGGAGACCCAGTACTTC
.	once	TRBV9	TRBJ2-3	CASSVVGGITDTQYF	TGTGCCAGCAGCGTAGTAGGGGGGATAACAGATACGCAGTATTTT
.	.	TRBV25-1	TRBJ1-2	CASSGAQGYTF	TGTGCCAGCAGTGGGGCACAGGGCTACACCTTC
TRBD2	few	TRBV6-6	TRBJ2-5	CASRRLAGETQYF	TGTGCCAGCAGAAGACTAGCGGGGGAGACCCAGTACTTC
.	few	TRBV7-3	TRBJ2-3	CASSLRDTDTQYF	TGTGCCAGCAGCTTGAGGGACACAGATACGCAGTATTTT
.	.	TRBV5-1	TRBJ2-2	CASSLWGQSSNTGELFF	TGCGCCAGCAGCCTGTGGGGGCAATCCTCGAACACCGGGGAGCTGTTTTTT
TRBD1	few	TRBV7-6	TRBJ1-3	CASSPDRGGGNTIYF	TGTGCCAGCAGCCCGGACAGGGGGGGAGGAAACACCATATATTTT
TRBD1	few	TRBV27	TRBJ2-3	CASTNLPHRGPNTDTQYF	TGTGCCAGCACCAATCTCCCCCACAGGGGGCCGAACACAGATACGCAGTATTTT
.	.	TRBV2	TRBJ2-3	CASTERGLPRAPPYF	TGTGCCAGCACTGAACGGGGGTTACCCCGGGCCCCGCCGTATTTT